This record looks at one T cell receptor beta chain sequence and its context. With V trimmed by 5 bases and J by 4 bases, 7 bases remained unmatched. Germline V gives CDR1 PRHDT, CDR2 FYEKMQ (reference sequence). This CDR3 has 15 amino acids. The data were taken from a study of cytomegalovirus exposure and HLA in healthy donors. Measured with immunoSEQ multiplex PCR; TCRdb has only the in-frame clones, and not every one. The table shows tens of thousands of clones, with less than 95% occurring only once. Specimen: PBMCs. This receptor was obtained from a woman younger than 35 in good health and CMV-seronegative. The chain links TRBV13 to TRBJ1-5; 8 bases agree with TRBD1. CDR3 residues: CASSRRDRPNQPQHF. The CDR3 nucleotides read TGTGCCAGCAGCCGCCGGGACAGGCCAAATCAGCCCCAGCATTTT.